Listed below are T cell receptor beta chains from one sample, sequenced in a study of graft-versus-host responses after intestinal transplantation. These receptors are not linked to any known antigen. The data were produced by immunoSEQ multiplex PCR, yet TCRdb's version contains in-frame clones alone and is incomplete. The repertoire includes just under 65,000 clones, roughly 90% of them detected once, and about 1.7% sits in the top ten. Sequenced material: unstimulated CD8+ T cells sorted from spleen or lymph node cells, taken before transplant. The receptors were gathered from a human donor who was the organ donor for an intestinal transplant. The CDR3 runs from the conserved cysteine through the conserved F or W. D genes are given only for firm matches. A clone size is listed for some rows: how often the clone was seen (once, few, many), or a class if it is expanded.

many	TRBJ2-1	TRBV28	TRBD1	CASSLWPLGQGTYNEQFF	TGTGCCAGCAGTTTATGGCCCTTGGGACAGGGGACCTACAATGAGCAGTTCTTC
-	TRBJ2-1	TRBV27	TRBD2	CASSFLTAGLAAYNEQFF	TGTGCCAGCAGTTTCCTGACCGCGGGACTAGCGGCCTACAATGAGCAGTTCTTC
-	TRBJ2-1	TRBV19	TRBD2	CASSIVGGSLWNEQFF	TGTGCCAGTAGTATAGTCGGCGGGAGTTTGTGGAATGAGCAGTTCTTC
-	TRBJ1-5	TRBV5-5	TRBD1	CASSFTGGVGPQHF	TGTGCCAGCAGCTTTACAGGGGGCGTAGGACCCCAGCATTTT
once	TRBJ2-7	TRBV18	TRBD1	CASSPVGQGWNEQYF	TGTGCCAGCTCACCAGTAGGACAGGGATGGAACGAGCAGTACTTC
-	TRBJ1-5	TRBV30	TRBD1	CAWSSGQGGQPQHF	TGTGCCTGGAGTTCCGGACAGGGTGGTCAGCCCCAGCATTTT
-	TRBJ1-4	TRBV30	TRBD1	CAWSVWVGSRDRVEKLFF	TGTGCCTGGAGTGTATGGGTAGGAAGCCGGGACAGGGTTGAAAAACTGTTTTTT
-	TRBJ1-2	TRBV28	TRBD1	CASSLDRGGGYTF	TGTGCCAGCAGTTTAGACAGGGGGGGTGGCTACACCTTC
-	TRBJ2-1	TRBV19	-	CASSIASRVGEYNEQFF	TGTGCCAGTAGTATAGCTTCCAGGGTAGGAGAATACAATGAGCAGTTCTTC
-	TRBJ2-7	TRBV7-9	-	CASSLDGGRSGEQYF	TGTGCCAGCAGCTTAGACGGGGGGCGCTCGGGCGAGCAGTACTTC
-	TRBJ2-7	TRBV29-1	-	CSATGTFAFF	TGCAGCGCGACCGGGACATTCGCCTTCTTC
once	TRBJ2-2	TRBV9	-	CASSVGDTLTGELFF	TGTGCCAGCAGCGTAGGGGACACCCTCACCGGGGAGCTGTTTTTT
-	TRBJ2-7	TRBV25-1	-	CASSEYGITYEQYF	TGTGCCAGCAGTGAATATGGCATTACCTACGAGCAGTACTTC
-	TRBJ1-1	TRBV30	TRBD1	CAWTHRQGLVTEAFF	TGTGCCTGGACCCACCGACAGGGGTTGGTAACTGAAGCTTTCTTT
-	TRBJ2-2	TRBV30	-	CAWSTGWSGELFF	TGTGCCTGGAGTACAGGGTGGTCCGGGGAGCTGTTTTTT
-	TRBJ2-3	TRBV11-1	TRBD2	CASSLGREGLTFTDTQYF	TGTGCCAGCAGCTTAGGGCGGGAGGGCCTTACATTCACAGATACGCAGTATTTT
few	TRBJ2-5	TRBV10-2	-	CASSESVFETQYF	TGCGCCAGCAGTGAATCGGTTTTCGAGACCCAGTACTTC
-	TRBJ2-7	TRBV12-2	-	CASRLWARGLEQYF	TGTGCAAGTCGCTTATGGGCCAGGGGTCTCGAGCAGTACTTC
-	TRBJ2-7	TRBV27	-	CATSLLGEQYF	TGTGCCACCTCTCTTCTCGGCGAGCAGTACTTC
-	TRBJ1-5	TRBV10-2	TRBD1	CASSVTGGGDSNRPQHF	TGCGCCAGCAGCGTGACAGGGGGAGGAGATAGCAATCGGCCCCAGCATTTT
-	TRBJ2-2	TRBV21-1	-	CASSQRLDGAGELFF	TGTGCCAGCAGCCAACGACTAGACGGCGCCGGGGAGCTGTTTTTT
-	TRBJ2-2	TRBV19	-	CASSIDGHRAELFF	TGTGCCAGTAGTATTGATGGACACCGGGCGGAGCTGTTTTTT
-	TRBJ2-1	TRBV25-1	-	CASTGQLTYNEQFF	TGTGCCAGCACCGGACAGTTAACCTACAATGAGCAGTTCTTC